Following are 29 T cell receptor beta chains from one sample sequenced in a study of cytomegalovirus exposure and HLA in healthy donors. In the PCR, 60 Vbeta and 13 Jbeta primers were used. Generated by immunoSEQ multiplex PCR, the TCRdb table keeps only in-frame clones and is missing some. Among about 85,000 clones listed, less than 75% were seen once. Sequencing used PBMCs. The receptors here all came from a man aged 30 to 45 in good health and CMV-seronegative.

The genes are TRBV5-1 and TRBJ1-1; TRBD1 is a possible D gene (5 bases). V lost 4 bases and J lost 8, with 15 bases in between. Germline V lookup: CDR1 SGHRS, CDR2 YFSETQ. This CDR3 spans 13 amino acids. CDR3 nucleotides: TGCGCCAGCAGCCCGGGGGACTTGCGCGAAGCTTTCTTT. The encoded protein is CASSPGDLREAFF.

The chain combines TRBV4-3 with TRBJ1-1; D is unclear. The germline V gene encodes CDR1 LGHNA and CDR2 YSLEER. CDR3 length: 15 amino acids. Trimming shortened V by 0 bases and J by 3 bases, and 11 bases separated the two germline ends. The CDR3 DNA sequence: TGCGCCAGCAGCCAAGAATCTACTCTGCACACTGAAGCTTTCTTT. Its protein is CASSQESTLHTEAFF.

The V and J genes are TRBV30 and TRBJ1-5, with D possibly being TRBD1 (6 bases). Trimming stripped 5 bases from V and 3 bases from J, with 17 bases between. The CDR3 contains 15 residues. Per germline, CDR1 GTSNPN and CDR2 SVGIG (reference sequence). CDR3 protein: CAWGQTGRHNQPQHF. The DNA for the CDR3 is TGTGCCTGGGGACAGACGGGACGGCACAATCAGCCCCAGCATTTT.

This clone came up a few times. J is TRBJ2-7 and V is TRBV7-3; D possibly corresponds to TRBD2 (5 bases). This CDR3 region has 15 residues. The ends were cut back, 2 bases at V and 7 bases at J, with 18 bases in the middle. Germline V CDR1 and CDR2: SGHTA, FQGTGA. The CDR3 DNA reads TGTGCCAGCAGCTTAGTGCGAGGTCGGGGTTGGGAGCAGTACTTC. This gives the protein CASSLVRGRGWEQYF.

This sequence joins TRBV19 and TRBJ1-5, with D possibly TRBD1 on 5 matching bases. Per the germline V gene, CDR1 is LNHDA and CDR2 is SQIVND (reference sequence). The CDR3 consists of 15 residues. Deletions cut 10 bases from V and 3 bases from J, with 19 bases between. The CDR3 DNA reads as TGTGCCACGGCTATTAGGGACTTCGACAATCAGCCCCAGCATTTT. Amino acid sequence: CATAIRDFDNQPQHF.

V usage is TRBV30 and J usage is TRBJ1-4; 8 bases are a match to TRBD1. V gave up 2 bases and J gave up 13 bases; unmatched junction bases: 9. This CDR3 region has 13 residues. CDR1 and CDR2 (germline): GTSNPN, SVGIG (reference sequence). CDR3 sequence: CAWSPLEGTGLFF. CDR3 in DNA: TGTGCCTGGAGTCCTTTGGAAGGGACAGGACTGTTTTTT.

In the case of this clone: Germline and junction disagree at one end, which may indicate a read error. V and J are TRBV7-2 and TRBJ2-7, with 8 bases aligning to TRBD2. There are 15 residues in the CDR3. CDR1 is SGHTA, CDR2 FQGNSA, per germline. For the CDR3, the DNA is TGTGCCAGCACCTTACTAGCGGCGGGCTCCTACGAGCAGTACTTC. Encoded protein: CASTLLAAGSYEQYF.

This rearrangement joins TRBV15 to TRBJ2-6; 8 nucleotides agree with TRBD1. V dropped 6 bases and J dropped 0; count of bases not matched to a gene: 1. Germline values: CDR1 LNHNV, CDR2 YYDKDF (reference sequence). This CDR3 spans 15 amino acids. CDR3 bases: TGTGCCACCAGTACAGGGGGCTCTGGGGCCAACGTCCTGACTTTC. Translating it yields CATSTGGSGANVLTF.

The rearrangement uses TRBV25-1 and TRBJ1-1; 8 bases line up with TRBD1. Germline V gives CDR1 MGHDK, CDR2 SYGVNS. The CDR3 runs to 15 residues. Losses at the gene ends were 1 base for V and 5 bases for J; bases not matched to a gene: 6. The CDR3 loop is CASSESDRGVTEAFF. CDR3 sequence (DNA): TGTGCCAGCAGTGAATCCGACAGGGGCGTGACTGAAGCTTTCTTT. The complete variable domain, with remaining parts taken from reference TRBV25-1 and TRBJ1-1, reads EADIYQTPRYLVIGTGKKITLECSQTMGHDKMYWYQQDPGMELHLIHYSYGVNSTEKGDLSSESTVSRIRTEHFPLTLESARPSHTSQYLCASSESDRGVTEAFFGQGTRLTVV.

Written as DNA, the CDR3 is TGTGCCAGCAGTGATAGGGTGGGGAGAGAAAAACTGTTTTTT. Its translation: CASSDRVGREKLFF. This chain uses TRBV2 with TRBJ1-4; D not certain. In germline, CDR1 is SNHLY, CDR2 FYNNEI. Trimming took off 3 bases at V and 8 bases at J, with 13 bases between the two ends. This CDR3 has 14 residues.

The CDR3 coding sequence is TGTGCCAGCAGTCCCACCGGGACAGGAGGTAACTATGGCTACACCTTC. It is translated as CASSPTGTGGNYGYTF. The chain is built from TRBV28 and TRBJ1-2, with 8 bases fitting TRBD1. The CDR3 contains 16 residues. After removal of 5 bases from V and 1 base from J, the junction contained 9 bases not matched to a gene. Germline CDR1 and CDR2: MDHEN and SYDVKM.

This clone was recorded only once. V usage is TRBV30 and J usage is TRBJ1-1, with 7 bases lining up with TRBD1. CDR1 GTSNPN and CDR2 SVGIG come from the germline V gene (reference sequence). J gave up 0 bases and V 5 bases, and 9 bases lay outside the gene matches. The CDR3 has 15 residues. The CDR3 loop is CAWGDSFQMNTEAFF. The CDR3, as DNA: TGTGCCTGGGGGGACAGTTTCCAAATGAACACTGAAGCTTTCTTT.

This chain connects TRBV25-1 to TRBJ1-2; D unresolved. V was cut by 5 bases and J by 1 base, with 11 bases left in between. Germline CDR1 is MGHDK and CDR2 is SYGVNS. This CDR3 is built from 14 residues. The CDR3 sequence: CASSIPGVNYGYTF. The CDR3 nucleotides are TGTGCCAGCAGTATACCGGGAGTTAACTATGGCTACACCTTC.

V and J are TRBV27 and TRBJ1-2, with D uncertain. Per the germline V gene, CDR1 is MNHEY and CDR2 is SMNVEV (reference sequence). The V end was cut by 7 bases, the J end by 2 bases, with 14 bases between. CDR3 length equals 14 residues. The CDR3 DNA sequence: TGTGCCAGCACTCCGAAGACGGGAAACTATGGCTACACCTTC. It specifies CASTPKTGNYGYTF.

The V gene is TRBV10-3, the J gene TRBJ2-2, with no clear D. This CDR3 is built from 14 residues. V was cut by 0 bases and J by 6 bases, with 8 bases left in between. The V gene's germline CDR1 is ENHRY and CDR2 SYGVKD. CDR3 sequence reads: CAISESEVSGELFF. The CDR3, as DNA: TGTGCCATCAGTGAGTCTGAGGTTTCCGGGGAGCTGTTTTTT.

The chain combines TRBV11-2 with TRBJ2-7, with TRBD2 identical over 7 bases. After removal of 2 bases from V and 3 bases from J, the junction contained 4 bases not matched to a gene. The CDR3 has 14 residues. The germline gives CDR1 SGHAT, CDR2 FQNNGV. The CDR3 DNA reads TGTGCCAGCAGCTTAAGCGGGGAACGCTACGAGCAGTACTTC. Translating it yields CASSLSGERYEQYF.

The genes are TRBV4-2 and TRBJ2-5; tentative D call: TRBD1 (6 bases). V was trimmed by 0 bases and J by 5 bases, leaving 25 bases between them. The CDR3 totals 19 residues. The germline V gene encodes CDR1 LGHNA and CDR2 YNFKEQ. The CDR3 region has the DNA TGTGCCAGCAGCCAAGAGATCGGCAGGGGAAATCCTGGGCTCGAGACCCAGTACTTC. Its protein is CASSQEIGRGNPGLETQYF.

On this clone: Since the CDR3 does not end with the conserved phenylalanine or tryptophan, this likely comes from a read error. The chain links TRBV30 to TRBJ1-6; tentatively, D is TRBD1 (5 bases). Germline CDR1 GTSNPN, CDR2 SVGIG (reference sequence). The V end lost 1 base, the J end lost 14 bases, and 12 bases lay between the germline ends. The CDR3 contains 12 residues. The CDR3 nucleotides read TGTGCCTGGAGTGGACAGTTTTTTTCCCTCCACCTT. Its translation: CAWSGQFFSLHL.

This clone was recorded once. The gene calls are TRBV6-4 and TRBJ1-4; tentative D call: TRBD1 (6 bases). Germline lookup yields CDR1 MRHNA and CDR2 SNTAGT. The V gene lost 4 bases and the J gene lost 2 bases, with 11 bases spanning the gap. This CDR3 is built from 15 residues. Written as DNA, the CDR3 is TGTGCCAGCAGTGCTCAGGGGACCACTAATGAAAAACTGTTTTTT. Protein sequence: CASSAQGTTNEKLFF.

V gene TRBV4-1 combines with J gene TRBJ2-1; no clear D. Germline CDR1 is MGHRA and CDR2 is YSYEKL. The CDR3 loop spans 15 amino acids. Between the trimmed V and J ends, which lost 0 bases and 4 bases, there was a span of 10 bases. Here the CDR3 reads CASSQDVGAYNEQFF. The CDR3 DNA is TGCGCCAGCAGCCAAGATGTCGGAGCTTACAATGAGCAGTTCTTC.

The chain has TRBV30 and TRBJ1-5; D gene unclear. Germline lookup yields CDR1 GTSNPN and CDR2 SVGIG (reference sequence). This CDR3 is built from 13 residues. Trimming left V 0 bases short and J 0 bases short, with 3 bases between. CDR3 amino acids: CAWSVHSNQPQHF. DNA of the CDR3: TGTGCCTGGAGTGTACATAGCAATCAGCCCCAGCATTTT.

This clone appeared once. The chain carries TRBV7-8 and TRBJ1-1, with D unresolved. Deletions cut 2 bases from V and 2 bases from J, with 9 bases between. The CDR3 totals 14 residues. Germline lookup yields CDR1 SGHVS and CDR2 FQNEAQ. The CDR3 DNA reads TGTGCCAGCAGCTTATCACAGATCAACACTGAAGCTTTCTTT. Encoded protein: CASSLSQINTEAFF.

This chain joins TRBV6-5 and TRBJ1-5; a possible D gene is TRBD1 (5 bases). CDR1 and CDR2 (germline): MNHEY, SVGAGI. This CDR3 contains 15 residues. V was pared by 5 bases and J by 4 bases, with 15 bases between. The CDR3 DNA reads as TGTGCCAGCAGTCCCTCAAGCCCAGGGAATCAGCCCCAGCATTTT. Its translation is CASSPSSPGNQPQHF.

The V and J genes are TRBV11-2 and TRBJ2-5, with a tentative D call TRBD1 (6 bases). The CDR3 runs 15 residues. Germline V gene data show CDR1 as SGHAT and CDR2 as FQNNGV. V was trimmed by 2 bases and J by 5 bases, leaving 15 bases between them. The CDR3 sequence: CASSLTGSKGETQYF. The CDR3 DNA sequence: TGTGCCAGCAGCTTAACAGGGTCCAAGGGGGAGACCCAGTACTTC.

Written as DNA, the CDR3 is TGCGCCAGCAGCCCGATTCCGAAGACCCCAGGCTCCGATAAACTGTTTTTT. It encodes CASSPIPKTPGSDKLFF. The chain is built from TRBV4-1 and TRBJ1-4, with D unclear. CDR1 is MGHRA, CDR2 YSYEKL, per germline. The CDR3 has 17 amino acids. Trimming removed 4 bases from V and 11 bases from J, with 26 bases in between.

The chain links TRBV19 to TRBJ1-2, with D perhaps TRBD1 (6 bases). The germline V gene has CDR1 LNHDA and CDR2 SQIVND (reference sequence). CDR3 length: 15 amino acids. Trimming cost V 4 bases and J 8 bases, with 20 bases left between them. The CDR3 nucleotides read TGTGCCAGTAGTACTGACGGGACACCGCTTCGGGGCTACACCTTC. It yields the protein CASSTDGTPLRGYTF.

The chain links TRBV14 to TRBJ2-5, with a weak D call TRBD1 (6 bases). There are 15 residues in the CDR3. The V end was cut by 2 bases, the J end by 0 bases, with 10 bases between. Per germline, CDR1 SGHDN and CDR2 FVKESK. CDR3 loop: CASSQNRVYQETQYF. As DNA, the CDR3 is TGTGCCAGCAGCCAAAACAGGGTGTACCAAGAGACCCAGTACTTC.

The V gene is TRBV11-2, the J gene TRBJ2-7; 12 bases fit TRBD2. This CDR3 spans 18 amino acids. CDR1 SGHAT and CDR2 FQNNGV come from the germline V gene. The trim removed 1 base at V and 0 bases at J, leaving 7 bases unmatched. This CDR3 reads CASSLGWLAGGLSYEQYF. The CDR3 DNA is TGTGCCAGCAGCTTAGGCTGGCTAGCGGGAGGGCTCTCCTACGAGCAGTACTTC.

J is TRBJ1-1 and V is TRBV28; unclear D gene. V dropped 7 bases and J dropped 0 bases, with 6 bases sitting between them. The germline V gene encodes CDR1 MDHEN and CDR2 SYDVKM. CDR3 length: 12 residues. In DNA, the CDR3 is TGTGCCAGCATGGGCGTGAACACTGAAGCTTTCTTT. It is translated as CASMGVNTEAFF. Drawing the rest from reference TRBV28 and TRBJ1-1, the complete variable domain is DVKVTQSSRYLVKRTGEKVFLECVQDMDHENMFWYRQDPGLGLRLIYFSYDVKMKEKGDIPEGYSVSREKKERFSLILESASTNQTSMYLCASMGVNTEAFFGQGTRLTVV.